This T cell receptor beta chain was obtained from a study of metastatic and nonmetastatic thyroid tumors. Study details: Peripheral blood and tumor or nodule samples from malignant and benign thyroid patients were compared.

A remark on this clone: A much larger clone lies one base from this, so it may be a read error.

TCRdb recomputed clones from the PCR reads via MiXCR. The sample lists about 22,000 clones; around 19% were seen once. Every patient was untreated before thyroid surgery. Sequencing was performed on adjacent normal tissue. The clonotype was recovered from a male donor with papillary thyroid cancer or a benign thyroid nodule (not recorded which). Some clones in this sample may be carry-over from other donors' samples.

The CDR3 region has the DNA TGTGCCAGCAGCGCGCTAGGTGGGGGATCCAAAGAGACCCAGTACTTC. This codes for CASSALGGGSKETQYF. The chain uses TRBV9 and TRBJ2-5, with D perhaps given as TRBD1 or TRBD2 (5 bases each). Looked up from germline, CDR1 is SGDLS and CDR2 is YYNGEE. The CDR3 runs 16 residues. Trimming removed 3 bases from V and 3 bases from J, with 18 bases in between.